This entry is about one T cell receptor beta chain. Its specificity is not known. CDR1 and CDR2 from the germline V gene are SNHLY and FYNNEI. The ends lost 5 bases at V and 3 bases at J; junction bases unmatched: 3. The CDR3 has 15 residues. The data were taken from a study of cytotoxic CD8 clonotypes in ibrutinib-treated CLL. Study-wide results and limits: Pretreatment clonality was elevated relative to age-matched healthy donors and paralleled circulating CD8+ T-cell counts. The study found clonality rose at ibrutinib response, then fell toward baseline at progression. Treatment saw public clonotypes, which were uncommon, either contract or stay stable.

The method was immunoSEQ multiplex PCR; TCRdb's version includes in-frame clones alone and lacks a portion of them. The top ten hold around 36% of the sample, which has 75,000 to 80,000 clones, roughly 80% seen once. Source: PBMCs, taken after 24 months of ibrutinib treatment. The origin of this receptor is a human donor with chronic lymphocytic leukemia. The V and J genes are TRBV2 and TRBJ2-2; TRBD1 matches 10 bases. For the CDR3, the DNA is TGTGCCAGCAGTCCGACAGGGGGCGACACCGGGGAGCTGTTTTTT. Translated: CASSPTGGDTGELFF.